These T cell receptor beta chains were read from a single sample in a study of Ad26.COV2.S vaccination and SARS-CoV-2 variants. Data came from immunoSEQ multiplex PCR; TCRdb stores just in-frame clones and leaves some out. The repertoire has 380,000 or so clones, roughly 90% of them found once; the top ten carry approximately 5.9%. The sample consisted of peripheral blood, taken in a trial of Ad26.COV2.S vaccine versus placebo. These receptors originate from a person between 18 and 65 years old who received the Ad26.COV2.S COVID-19 vaccine or a placebo. Both conserved end residues are part of each CDR3. A D gene is named only where the DNA matches it firmly. Expanded clones are given a class, and other clones once, few, many or no size at all.

j_call v_call clone_size d_call cdr3_nt cdr3_aa
TRBJ1-5 TRBV12-2 . . TGTGCAAGTCGCCCAGGGGGTAGCAATCAGCCCCAGCATTTT CASRPGGSNQPQHF
TRBJ1-2 TRBV30 . . TGTGCCTGGCAAACTAACTATGGCTACACCTTC CAWQTNYGYTF
TRBJ2-7 TRBV28 . TRBD2 TGTGCCAGCAGTTTGATAAGGGCGGGAGGGCCTAAACGTAGCTACGAGCAGTACTTC CASSLIRAGGPKRSYEQYF
TRBJ1-2 TRBV4-3 . TRBD1 TGCGCCAGCAGCCAAGATTTAGGGACAGGGGGCGGCTACACCTTC CASSQDLGTGGGYTF
TRBJ1-1 TRBV30 . . TGTGCCTGGAGCCGACTCGGGGGGGGGAGCACTGAAGCTTTCTTT CAWSRLGGGSTEAFF
TRBJ2-6 TRBV21-1 . . TGTGCCAGCAGCAAAGTATTGACCGCTGGGGCCAACGTCCTGACTTTC CASSKVLTAGANVLTF
TRBJ2-2 TRBV6-5 . . TGTGCCAGCAGTTACCCGCCTGGGGCGAACACCGGGGAGCTGTTTTTT CASSYPPGANTGELFF
TRBJ2-1 TRBV6-4 . . TGTGCCAGCAGTGACTCCGGCAGCTCCTACAATGAGCAGTTCTTC CASSDSGSSYNEQFF
TRBJ1-1 TRBV12-5 once . TGTGCTAGTGGCCCTGAACTCGCAAGGAATGCTTTCTTT CASGPELARNAFF
TRBJ2-5 TRBV5-5 . TRBD2 TGTGCCAGCAGCTTGTATAGCGGGAGGGCCCTCGGGACCCAGTACTTC CASSLYSGRALGTQYF
TRBJ1-2 TRBV20-1 . . TGCAGTGCTAGTGCCAGGGGTCTGAGTGGCTACACCTTC CSASARGLSGYTF
TRBJ1-2 TRBV21-1 . . TGTGCCAGCAGCAAAGAATCCAGGTGGGGGTATGGCTACACCTTC CASSKESRWGYGYTF
TRBJ1-1 TRBV4-3 . . TGCGCCAGCAGCCGAGACATAATGAACACTGAAGCTTTCTTT CASSRDIMNTEAFF
TRBJ1-5 TRBV19 . . TGTGCCAGTAGTCCAGAACAGGGCAGCAATCAGCCCCAGCATTTT CASSPEQGSNQPQHF
TRBJ1-2 TRBV19 . . TGTGCCAGTAGTAAGACGTCCTATGGCTACACCTTC CASSKTSYGYTF
TRBJ2-3 TRBV5-1 . TRBD2 TGCGCCAGCAGCTTGGGCGGGACTAGCGGCACAGATACGCAGTATTTT CASSLGGTSGTDTQYF
TRBJ2-2 TRBV6-5 . TRBD1 TGTGCCAGCCGGGACAGGGGCCTCACCGGGGAGCTGTTTTTT CASRDRGLTGELFF
TRBJ1-1 TRBV5-1 . . TGCGCCAGCAGCTCGGACTGGCCACCAAACACTGAAGCTTTCTTT CASSSDWPPNTEAFF
TRBJ1-2 TRBV4-1 once . TGCGCCAGCAGCCAAGAACAGGCCCTAAACTATGGCTACACCTTC CASSQEQALNYGYTF
TRBJ1-2 TRBV18 . . TGTGCCAGCTCACAGGATTCCTATGGCTACACCTTC CASSQDSYGYTF
TRBJ2-1 TRBV11-2 . . TGTGCCAGCAGCCCAGGACAGAAATACAATGAGCAGTTCTTC CASSPGQKYNEQFF
TRBJ2-3 TRBV9 . TRBD2 TGTGCCAGCAGCGCATACCGGACTAGCCGAACCCCAGATACGCAGTATTTT CASSAYRTSRTPDTQYF
TRBJ2-1 TRBV7-3 . TRBD2 TGTGCCAGCAGCGGAACTAGCGGAAACTACAATGAGCAGTTCTTC CASSGTSGNYNEQFF
TRBJ2-6 TRBV18 . . TGTGCCAGCTCACCAGGGACTGGGGCCAACGTCCTGACTTTC CASSPGTGANVLTF
TRBJ2-1 TRBV7-3 . TRBD1 TGTGCCAGCAGCTTAGGGGAACAGGGGAATGAGCAGTTCTTC CASSLGEQGNEQFF
TRBJ2-7 TRBV29-1 . . TGCAGCGTTGAGCATCAGGACGTGGGGGAGCAGTACTTC CSVEHQDVGEQYF
TRBJ2-2 TRBV7-3 . TRBD1 TGTGCCAGCAGCCCGAACCGGGACAGGGTAAACACCGGGGAGCTGTTTTTT CASSPNRDRVNTGELFF
TRBJ2-5 TRBV30 . . TGTGCCTGGAGTGTTGGGCCAGGGAAGAAGACCCAGTACTTC CAWSVGPGKKTQYF
TRBJ1-1 TRBV30 once . TGTGCCTGGAGTGGTCAGGCCTTCGACACTGAAGCTTTCTTT CAWSGQAFDTEAFF
TRBJ2-7 TRBV25-1 . . TGTGCCAGCAGTGAATTGAGGGACGGACCCTACGAGCAGTACTTC CASSELRDGPYEQYF
TRBJ2-3 TRBV13 . TRBD2 TGTGCCAGCAGCTTACACATTAGCGGGGGGGCAGATACGCAGTATTTT CASSLHISGGADTQYF
TRBJ2-5 TRBV7-9 . . TGTGCCAGCAGCTTAGACAGGGCCCGGGAGACCCAGTACTTC CASSLDRARETQYF
TRBJ1-1 TRBV5-6 . TRBD1 TGTGCCAGCACTAGACCGGGACAGGGGGCTTCCCCTGAAGCTTTCTTT CASTRPGQGASPEAFF
TRBJ1-5 TRBV27 . . TGTGCCAGCACGGGGGTCTATCAGCCCCAGCATTTT CASTGVYQPQHF
TRBJ2-5 TRBV28 . TRBD2 TGTGCCATTGGAGGACTAGCGGGAGAAGGACAGACCCAGTACTTC CAIGGLAGEGQTQYF
TRBJ2-1 TRBV3-1/TRBV3-2 . . TGTGCCAGCAGCCGAGGCGGACGCTACAATGAGCAGTTCTTC CASSRGGRYNEQFF
TRBJ2-1 TRBV6-6 . . TGTGCCAGCAGTACGCAACACTACAATGAGCAGTTCTTC CASSTQHYNEQFF
TRBJ2-1 TRBV5-1 . TRBD1 TGCGCCAGCAGCGCTGGGACAGGGGGCTACAATGAGCAGTTCTTC CASSAGTGGYNEQFF
TRBJ2-7 TRBV6-2/TRBV6-3 . TRBD1 TGTGCCAGCAGCCCCCGGACAGGGGGCCGATACGAGCAGTACTTC CASSPRTGGRYEQYF
TRBJ1-4 TRBV10-3 . . TGTGCCATCAGTGAGTCGACGGGTACTAATGAAAAACTGTTTTTT CAISESTGTNEKLFF
TRBJ2-4 TRBV7-3 . . TGTGCCAGCAGCTTAGGAGCTGCCAAAAACATTCAGTACTTC CASSLGAAKNIQYF
TRBJ2-2 TRBV30 once . TGTGCCTGGAGCCAACAGTACACCGGGGAGCTGTTTTTT CAWSQQYTGELFF
TRBJ1-4 TRBV28 . . TGTGCCAGCAGTTTAGGCAGGGAGGTTGAAAAACTGTTTTTT CASSLGREVEKLFF
TRBJ2-3 TRBV30 once TRBD1 TGTGCCTGGACCACAGGGGTGGGCACAGATACGCAGTATTTT CAWTTGVGTDTQYF
TRBJ1-4 TRBV27 once TRBD1 TGTGCCACCCATAGATCTGGGACAGAGAATGAAAAACTGTTTTTT CATHRSGTENEKLFF
TRBJ1-1 TRBV6-2/TRBV6-3 . . TGTGCCAGCAGTTTCGGACAGAACACTGAAGCTTTCTTT CASSFGQNTEAFF
TRBJ1-1 TRBV7-6 . . TGTGCCAGCAGCTTAGGCCGATCGGACACTGAAGCTTTCTTT CASSLGRSDTEAFF
TRBJ1-2 TRBV28 . TRBD1 TGTGCCAGCAGGTCCACAGGGGGAGGTGGCTACACCTTC CASRSTGGGGYTF
TRBJ2-2 TRBV5-1 . TRBD2 TGCGCCAGCAGCTGGGGGCCAGCGGGGGACACCGGGGAGCTGTTTTTT CASSWGPAGDTGELFF
TRBJ2-7 TRBV18 once TRBD1 TGTGCCAGCTCCCGGACAGGGGCGATCTCCTACGAGCAGTACTTC CASSRTGAISYEQYF
TRBJ2-1 TRBV7-3 . . TGTGCCAGCAGCTTAATGGCTAACCCCTCCTACAATGAGCAGTTCTTC CASSLMANPSYNEQFF
TRBJ2-2 TRBV6-5 . TRBD2 TGTGCCAGCAGTCGACTAGCGGCGAACACCGGGGAGCTGTTTTTT CASSRLAANTGELFF
TRBJ2-6 TRBV28 few TRBD1 TGTGCCAGCAGTGCAACAGGGGGCGGTGGGGCCAACGTCCTGACTTTC CASSATGGGGANVLTF
TRBJ2-1 TRBV19 . . TGTGCCAGAGGGGGGCCTAGCTCCTACAATGAGCAGTTCTTC CARGGPSSYNEQFF
TRBJ2-2 TRBV9 . TRBD2 TGTGCCAGCAGCTCTGCAAGCGGGGGGTACACCGGGGAGCTGTTTTTT CASSSASGGYTGELFF
TRBJ1-5 TRBV6-2/TRBV6-3 few . TGTGCCAGCAGTTACGACAGTCGGCAGCCCCAGCATTTT CASSYDSRQPQHF
TRBJ2-2 TRBV6-5 . . TGTGCCAGCAGTTACGGGGAGGGGGAGCTGTTTTTT CASSYGEGELFF